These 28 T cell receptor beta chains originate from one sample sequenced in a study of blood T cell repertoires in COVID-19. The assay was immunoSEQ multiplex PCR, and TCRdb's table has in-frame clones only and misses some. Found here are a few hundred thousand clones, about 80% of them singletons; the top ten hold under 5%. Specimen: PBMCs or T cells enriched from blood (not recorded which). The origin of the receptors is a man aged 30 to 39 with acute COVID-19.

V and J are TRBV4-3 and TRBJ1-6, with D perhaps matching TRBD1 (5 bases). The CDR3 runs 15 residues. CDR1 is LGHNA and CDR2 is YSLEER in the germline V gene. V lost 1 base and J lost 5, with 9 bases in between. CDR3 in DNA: TGCGCCAGCAGCCAAGGCCAGGGTGATAATTCACCCCTCCACTTT. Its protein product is CASSQGQGDNSPLHF.

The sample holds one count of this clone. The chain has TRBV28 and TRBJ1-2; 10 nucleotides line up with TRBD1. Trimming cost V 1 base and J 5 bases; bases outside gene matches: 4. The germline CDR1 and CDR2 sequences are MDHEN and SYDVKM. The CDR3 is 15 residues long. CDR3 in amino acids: CASSLYGTGEYGYTF. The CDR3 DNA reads TGTGCCAGCAGTTTATATGGGACAGGGGAATATGGCTACACCTTC.

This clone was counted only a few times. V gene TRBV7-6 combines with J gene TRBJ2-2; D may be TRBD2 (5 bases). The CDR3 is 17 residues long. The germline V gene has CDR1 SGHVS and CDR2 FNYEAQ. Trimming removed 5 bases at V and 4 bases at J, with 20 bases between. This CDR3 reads CASSPQASAGFTGELFF. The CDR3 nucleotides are TGTGCCAGCAGCCCCCAAGCCAGTGCGGGTTTCACCGGGGAGCTGTTTTTT.

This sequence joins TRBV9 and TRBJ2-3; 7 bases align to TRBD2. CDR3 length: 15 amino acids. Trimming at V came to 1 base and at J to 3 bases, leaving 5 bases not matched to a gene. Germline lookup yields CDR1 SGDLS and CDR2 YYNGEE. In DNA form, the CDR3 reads TGTGCCAGCAGCGTAAGGGAGGGCTGGACAGATACGCAGTATTTT. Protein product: CASSVREGWTDTQYF.

CDR3: CASTPRNEQFF. As DNA, the CDR3 is TGTGCCAGCACCCCTCGGAATGAGCAGTTCTTC. This chain uses TRBV2 with TRBJ2-1; D is uncertain. The V and J ends lost 7 bases and 7 bases respectively, with 8 bases between them. Looked up from germline, CDR1 is SNHLY and CDR2 is FYNNEI. There are 11 residues in the CDR3.

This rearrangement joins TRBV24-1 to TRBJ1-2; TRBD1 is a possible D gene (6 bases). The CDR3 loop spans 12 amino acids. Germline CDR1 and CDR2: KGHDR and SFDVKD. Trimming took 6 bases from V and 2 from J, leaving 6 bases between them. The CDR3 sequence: CATSQGNYGYTF. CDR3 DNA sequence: TGTGCCACCAGTCAGGGGAACTATGGCTACACCTTC.

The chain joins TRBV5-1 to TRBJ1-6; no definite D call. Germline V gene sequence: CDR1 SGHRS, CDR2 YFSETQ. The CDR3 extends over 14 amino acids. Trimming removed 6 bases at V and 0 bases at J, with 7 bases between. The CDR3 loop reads CASMGNSYNSPLHF. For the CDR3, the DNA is TGCGCCAGCATGGGCAACTCCTATAATTCACCCCTCCACTTT.

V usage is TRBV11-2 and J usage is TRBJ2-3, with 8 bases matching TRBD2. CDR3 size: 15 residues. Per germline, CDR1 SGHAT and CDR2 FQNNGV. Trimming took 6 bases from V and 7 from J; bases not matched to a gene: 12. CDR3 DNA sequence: TGTGCCAGCAGTCCCCTCTGGCGGGGGGCCAATACGCAGTATTTT. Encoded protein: CASSPLWRGANTQYF.

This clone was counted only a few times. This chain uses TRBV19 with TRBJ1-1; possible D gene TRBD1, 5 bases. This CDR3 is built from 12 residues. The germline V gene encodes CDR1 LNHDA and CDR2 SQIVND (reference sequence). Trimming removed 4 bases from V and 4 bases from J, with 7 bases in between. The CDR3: CASSRGVTEAFF. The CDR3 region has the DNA TGTGCCAGTAGTAGGGGGGTCACTGAAGCTTTCTTT.

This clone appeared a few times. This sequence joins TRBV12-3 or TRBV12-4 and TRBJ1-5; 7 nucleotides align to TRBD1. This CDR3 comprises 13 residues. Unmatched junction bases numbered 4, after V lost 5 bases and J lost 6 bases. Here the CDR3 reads CASSRQGAQPQHF. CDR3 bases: TGTGCCAGCAGTAGACAGGGCGCTCAGCCCCAGCATTTT.

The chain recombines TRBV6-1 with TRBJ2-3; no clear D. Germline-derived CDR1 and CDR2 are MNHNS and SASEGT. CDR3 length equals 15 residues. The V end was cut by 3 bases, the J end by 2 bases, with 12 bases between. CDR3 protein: CASSDPYGYTDTQYF. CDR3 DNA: TGTGCCAGCAGTGATCCGTACGGGTACACAGATACGCAGTATTTT.

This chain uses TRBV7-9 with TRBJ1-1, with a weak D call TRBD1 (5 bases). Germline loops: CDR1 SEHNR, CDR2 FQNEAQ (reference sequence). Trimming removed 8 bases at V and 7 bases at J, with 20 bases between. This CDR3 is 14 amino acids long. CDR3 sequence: CASGKTGKVDEAFF. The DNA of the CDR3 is TGTGCCAGCGGAAAAACAGGAAAAGTGGATGAAGCTTTCTTT.

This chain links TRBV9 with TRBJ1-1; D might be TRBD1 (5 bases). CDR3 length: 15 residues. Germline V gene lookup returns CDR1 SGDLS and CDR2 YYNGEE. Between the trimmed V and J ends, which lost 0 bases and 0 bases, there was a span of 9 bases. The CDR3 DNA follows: TGTGCCAGCAGCGTAGGTAGGGGCGTGAACACTGAAGCTTTCTTT. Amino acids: CASSVGRGVNTEAFF.

The CDR3 region has the DNA TGTGCCAGCAGCCGACCGGGTGTGGAGACCCAGTACTTC. Encoded protein: CASSRPGVETQYF. V usage is TRBV7-8 and J usage is TRBJ2-5; D gene ambiguous. The CDR3 is 13 residues long. The germline gives CDR1 SGHVS, CDR2 FQNEAQ. V was clipped by 5 bases and J by 5 bases, with 12 bases between them.

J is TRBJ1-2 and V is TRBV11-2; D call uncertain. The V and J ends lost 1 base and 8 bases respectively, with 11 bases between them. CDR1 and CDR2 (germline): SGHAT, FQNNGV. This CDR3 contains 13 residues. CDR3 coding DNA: TGTGCCAGCAGCTTAGGCAGGCTAATCGGCTACACCTTC. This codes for CASSLGRLIGYTF.

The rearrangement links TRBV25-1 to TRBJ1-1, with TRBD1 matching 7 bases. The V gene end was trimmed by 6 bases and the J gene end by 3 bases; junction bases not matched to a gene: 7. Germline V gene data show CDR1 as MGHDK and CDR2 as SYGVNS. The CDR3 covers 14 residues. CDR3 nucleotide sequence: TGTGCCAGCAGGGAGACAGGGTCTCACACTGAAGCTTTCTTT. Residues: CASRETGSHTEAFF.

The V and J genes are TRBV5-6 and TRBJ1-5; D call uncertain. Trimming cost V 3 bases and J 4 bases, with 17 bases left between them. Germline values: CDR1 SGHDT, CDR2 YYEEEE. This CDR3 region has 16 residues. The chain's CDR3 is CASSSILRDSNQPQHF. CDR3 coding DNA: TGTGCCAGCAGCTCAATACTTAGAGATAGTAATCAGCCCCAGCATTTT.

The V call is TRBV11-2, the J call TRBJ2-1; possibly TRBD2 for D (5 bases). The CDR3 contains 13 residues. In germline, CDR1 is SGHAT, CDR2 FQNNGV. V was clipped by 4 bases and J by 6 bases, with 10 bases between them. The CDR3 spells CASSWGEVNEQFF. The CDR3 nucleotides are TGTGCCAGCAGCTGGGGAGAGGTCAATGAGCAGTTCTTC.

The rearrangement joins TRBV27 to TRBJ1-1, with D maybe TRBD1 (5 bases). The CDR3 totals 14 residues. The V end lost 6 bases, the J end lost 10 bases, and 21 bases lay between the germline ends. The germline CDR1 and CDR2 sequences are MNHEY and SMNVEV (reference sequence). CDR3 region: CASSLVPTVQGAFF. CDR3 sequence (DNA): TGTGCCAGCAGCCTGGTCCCTACAGTGCAGGGAGCTTTCTTT.

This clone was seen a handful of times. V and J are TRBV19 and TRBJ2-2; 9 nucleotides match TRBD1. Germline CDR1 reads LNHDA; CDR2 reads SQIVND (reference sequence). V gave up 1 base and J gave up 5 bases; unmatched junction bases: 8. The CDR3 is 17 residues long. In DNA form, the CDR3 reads TGTGCCAGTAGTATAGCCGGGACAGGGTCATTAACCGGGGAGCTGTTTTTT. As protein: CASSIAGTGSLTGELFF. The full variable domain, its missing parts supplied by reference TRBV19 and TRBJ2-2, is DGGITQSPKYLFRKEGQNVTLSCEQNLNHDAMYWYRQDPGQGLRLIYYSQIVNDFQKGDIAEGYSVSREKKESFPLTVTSAQKNPTAFYLCASSIAGTGSLTGELFFGEGSRLTVL.

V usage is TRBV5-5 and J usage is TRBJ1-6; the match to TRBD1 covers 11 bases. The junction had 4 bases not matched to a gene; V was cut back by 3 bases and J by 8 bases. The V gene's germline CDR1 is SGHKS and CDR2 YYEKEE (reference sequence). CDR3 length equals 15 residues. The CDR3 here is CASSSWTGGDSPLHF. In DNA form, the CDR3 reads TGTGCCAGCAGCTCGTGGACAGGGGGCGATTCACCCCTCCACTTT.

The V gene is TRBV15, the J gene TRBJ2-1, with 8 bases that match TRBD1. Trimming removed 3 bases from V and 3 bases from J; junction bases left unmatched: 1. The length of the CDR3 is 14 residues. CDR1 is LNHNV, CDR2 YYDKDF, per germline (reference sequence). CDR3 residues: CATSSGTGYNEQFF. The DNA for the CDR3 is TGTGCCACCAGCAGTGGGACAGGCTACAATGAGCAGTTCTTC.

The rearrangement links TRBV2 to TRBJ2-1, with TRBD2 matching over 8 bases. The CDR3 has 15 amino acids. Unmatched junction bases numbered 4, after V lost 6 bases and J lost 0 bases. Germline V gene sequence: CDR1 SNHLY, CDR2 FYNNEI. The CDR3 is CASSREGGSYNEQFF. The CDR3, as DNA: TGTGCCAGCAGCCGGGAGGGCGGCTCCTACAATGAGCAGTTCTTC.

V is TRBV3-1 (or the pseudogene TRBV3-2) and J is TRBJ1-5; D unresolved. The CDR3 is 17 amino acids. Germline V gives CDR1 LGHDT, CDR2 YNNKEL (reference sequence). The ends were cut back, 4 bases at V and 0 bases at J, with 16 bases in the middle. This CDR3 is CASSPTGVSDSNQPQHF. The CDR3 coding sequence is TGTGCCAGCAGCCCCACCGGGGTTTCGGATAGCAATCAGCCCCAGCATTTT.

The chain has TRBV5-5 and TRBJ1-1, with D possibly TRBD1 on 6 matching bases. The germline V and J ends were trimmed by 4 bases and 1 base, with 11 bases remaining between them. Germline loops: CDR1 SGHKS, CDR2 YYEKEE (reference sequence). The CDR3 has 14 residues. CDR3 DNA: TGTGCCAGCAGCGTAGGACAGCCGAACACTGAAGCTTTCTTT. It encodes CASSVGQPNTEAFF.

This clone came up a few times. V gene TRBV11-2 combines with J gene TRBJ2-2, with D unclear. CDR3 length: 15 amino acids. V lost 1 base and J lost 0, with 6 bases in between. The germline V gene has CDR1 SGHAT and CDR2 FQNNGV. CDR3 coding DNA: TGTGCCAGCAGCTTAGCAGTTACGAACACCGGGGAGCTGTTTTTT. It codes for CASSLAVTNTGELFF.

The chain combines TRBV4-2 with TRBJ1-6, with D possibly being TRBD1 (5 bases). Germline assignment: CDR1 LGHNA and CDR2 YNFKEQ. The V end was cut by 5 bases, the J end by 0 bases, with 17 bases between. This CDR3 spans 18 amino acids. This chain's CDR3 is CASSERSQESSYNSPLHF. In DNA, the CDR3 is TGTGCCAGCAGCGAGAGGTCACAGGAAAGCTCCTATAATTCACCCCTCCACTTT.

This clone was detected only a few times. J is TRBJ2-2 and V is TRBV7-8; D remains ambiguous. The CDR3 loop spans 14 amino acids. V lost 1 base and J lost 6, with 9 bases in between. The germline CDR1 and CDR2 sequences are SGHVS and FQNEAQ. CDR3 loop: CASSLGVRAGELFF. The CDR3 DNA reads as TGTGCCAGCAGCTTAGGAGTCCGGGCCGGGGAGCTGTTTTTT.